By its share, the clone carrying this T cell receptor delta chain is hyperexpanded. Within the sample, other DNA sequences also encode this same CDR3. The data derive from a study of gamma-delta T cells after stem cell transplantation. TCRdb re-called clones from the RT-PCR reads using CATT. The data contain over 950 delta-chain clones, roughly 3.3% of them seen just once; the ten biggest clones take up over 25%. The CDR3 totals 15 residues. J was trimmed by 3 bases and V by 2 bases; bases with no gene match: 5. Germline V gene sequence: CDR1 GEAIGNYY, CDR2 EKD. Sequenced material: gamma-delta T cells. The sequence was collected from a human donor. It is not recorded whose cells these are; they may come from a transplant donor. J is TRDJ1 and V is TRDV2, with 10 bases identical to TRDD3. The CDR3 loop reads CACDKMGDTSDKLIF. The CDR3 DNA is TGTGCCTGTGACAAAATGGGGGATACATCCGATAAACTCATCTTT.